The 29 T cell receptor beta chains below all came from one sample that was sequenced in a study of post-analysis software for immune sequencing data. The study, taken as a whole, reports: In patients, five TRBV segments were more frequent than in controls, with TRBV5-6, TRBV5-1 and TRBV20-1 among them.

No antigens are known for them. The TCR beta cDNA libraries carried unique molecular identifiers. Using its own MiXCR run on the PCR reads, TCRdb lists one record per CDR3 protein. Seen here are hundreds of thousands of distinct CDR3 sequences, approximately 50% observed once, and the top ten hold about 4.5%. Sequenced input: blood. The source of these receptors is a girl between 10 and 17 years old with multiple sclerosis.

The chain uses TRBV7-3 and TRBJ2-1, with TRBD2 matching over 9 bases. This CDR3 is built from 16 residues. Trimming took 2 bases from V and 4 from J; bases not matched to a gene: 6. Germline values: CDR1 SGHTA, CDR2 FQGTGA. Written as DNA, the CDR3 is TGTGCCAGCAGCTTATTGGGACTAGCCCGTTACAATGAGCAGTTCTTC. Amino acids: CASSLLGLARYNEQFF.

The rearrangement uses TRBV12-3 or TRBV12-4 and TRBJ2-7; no clear D gene. This CDR3 is built from 14 residues. V was pared by 7 bases and J by 0 bases, with 13 bases between. The CDR3 here is CASTLSRSSYEQYF. The CDR3 region has the DNA TGTGCCAGCACTTTGTCCAGGAGCTCCTACGAGCAGTACTTC.

The gene calls are TRBV6-5 and TRBJ2-1, with 10 bases fitting TRBD1. V trimming: 0 bases; J trimming: 6 bases; junction bases outside the gene matches: 2. Germline lookup yields CDR1 MNHEY and CDR2 SVGAGI. This CDR3 contains 15 residues. The CDR3 sequence: CASSYSGTGVNEQFF. The CDR3 coding sequence is TGTGCCAGCAGTTACTCGGGGACAGGGGTCAATGAGCAGTTCTTC.

The chain employs TRBV6-5 and TRBJ2-3, with 8 bases aligning to TRBD1. This CDR3 contains 20 residues. V trimming: 0 bases; J trimming: 1 base; junction bases outside the gene matches: 15. Germline lookup yields CDR1 MNHEY and CDR2 SVGAGI. The CDR3 loop reads CASSYSIPRPGQERTDTQYF. In nucleotides, the CDR3 is TGTGCCAGCAGTTACTCGATTCCGAGGCCGGGACAGGAGCGCACAGATACGCAGTATTTT.

The chain links TRBV29-1 to TRBJ2-1; D is possibly TRBD1 or TRBD2 (6 bases each). CDR3 length equals 16 residues. V shed 3 bases and J shed 5 bases, with 20 bases lying between them. The germline V gene encodes CDR1 SQVTM and CDR2 ANQGSEA. The DNA for the CDR3 is TGCAGCGTTGATCGTAGCGGCAGGGGTCTCGACAATGAGCAGTTCTTC. This gives the protein CSVDRSGRGLDNEQFF.

The rearrangement joins TRBV6-4 to TRBJ2-1; 9 bases are shared with TRBD2. This CDR3 spans 17 amino acids. The germline CDR1 and CDR2 sequences are MRHNA and SNTAGT. J was trimmed by 0 bases and V by 6 bases; bases with no gene match: 9. This CDR3 reads CASSVSSGTSSYNEQFF. CDR3 bases: TGTGCCAGCAGCGTCTCTAGCGGGACGAGCTCCTACAATGAGCAGTTCTTC.

This clonotype has a handful of counts. The V gene is TRBV6-5, the J gene TRBJ2-1, with unresolved D. Germline V gene sequence: CDR1 MNHEY, CDR2 SVGAGI. The length of the CDR3 is 15 residues. Deletions cut 0 bases from V and 5 bases from J, with 11 bases between. CDR3 residues: CASSYSSSRDNEQFF. CDR3 sequence (DNA): TGTGCCAGCAGTTACTCTTCCTCTCGGGACAATGAGCAGTTCTTC.

DNA of the CDR3: TGTGCCAGCAGCTTAACGGCAATCACAGATACGCAGTATTTT. It translates to CASSLTAITDTQYF. The rearrangement uses TRBV7-8 and TRBJ2-3, with no clear D. V was trimmed by 2 bases and J by 2 bases, leaving 8 bases between them. Germline assignment: CDR1 SGHVS and CDR2 FQNEAQ. The length of the CDR3 is 14 residues.

The chain combines TRBV27 with TRBJ2-3; 11 bases line up with TRBD2. The germline V gene encodes CDR1 MNHEY and CDR2 SMNVEV (reference sequence). This CDR3 contains 15 residues. Germline trimming cut 7 bases from V and 1 base from J; bases unmatched to any gene: 4. CDR3 sequence (DNA): TGTGCCAGCAATCCGGGACTAGCGGGCACAGATACGCAGTATTTT. This codes for CASNPGLAGTDTQYF.

J is TRBJ2-5 and V is TRBV29-1; possible D gene TRBD2, 6 bases. The better agreement between TRBJ2-7 and the DNA end casts doubt on the J call. The CDR3 consists of 14 residues. The germline V gene encodes CDR1 SQVTM and CDR2 ANQGSEA. DNA for the CDR3: TGCAGCGTTGCAAGGGTGGGGGGTGACTACGAGCAGTACTTC. This gives the protein CSVARVGGDYEQYF.

This clonotype was observed a handful of times. V usage is TRBV5-6 and J usage is TRBJ2-7, with 12 bases matching TRBD1. This CDR3 has 15 residues. The ends lost 6 bases at V and 0 bases at J; junction bases unmatched: 4. Germline-derived CDR1 and CDR2 are SGHDT and YYEEEE. CDR3 region: CASTGTGGSSYEQYF. DNA for the CDR3: TGTGCCAGCACAGGGACAGGGGGCAGCTCCTACGAGCAGTACTTC.

This clonotype was counted only a few times. The chain couples TRBV7-2 to TRBJ2-3, with a tentative D call TRBD2 (6 bases). Germline assignment: CDR1 SGHTA and CDR2 FQGNSA. The CDR3 consists of 15 residues. V was shortened by 2 bases and J by 5 bases, with 14 bases between the two germline ends. The CDR3 sequence is CASSLRRGARDTQYF. CDR3 DNA sequence: TGTGCCAGCAGCTTACGGCGGGGTGCTAGAGATACGCAGTATTTT. The full variable domain, its missing parts supplied by reference TRBV7-2 and TRBJ2-3, is GAGVSQSPSNKVTEKGKDVELRCDPISGHTALYWYRQSLGQGLEFLIYFQGNSAPDKSGLPSDRFSAERTGGSVSTLTIQRTQQEDSAVYLCASSLRRGARDTQYFGPGTRLTVL.

This clonotype was observed a handful of times. CDR3 protein: CASIGAAGGVDEQFF. CDR3 in DNA: TGCGCCAGCATAGGGGCGGCAGGGGGCGTAGATGAGCAGTTCTTC. The chain recombines TRBV5-1 with TRBJ2-1; 8 nucleotides agree with TRBD1. Germline CDR1 is SGHRS and CDR2 is YFSETQ. Germline trimming cut 6 bases from V and 8 bases from J; bases unmatched to any gene: 13. The CDR3 is made up of 15 amino acids. The whole variable domain, filled in from reference TRBV5-1 and TRBJ2-1, reads KAGVTQTPRYLIKTRGQQVTLSCSPISGHRSVSWYQQTPGQGLQFLFEYFSETQRNKGNFPGRFSGRQFSNSRSEMNVSTLELGDSALYLCASIGAAGGVDEQFFGPGTRLTVL.

The V gene is TRBV4-2, the J gene TRBJ1-2; possibly TRBD1 for D (6 bases). There are 13 residues in the CDR3. Germline CDR1 and CDR2: LGHNA and YNFKEQ. V lost 6 bases and J lost 8, with 16 bases in between. The CDR3 DNA reads TGTGCCAGCAGTCGACAGGTGGTCGAAGGCTACACCTTC. It specifies CASSRQVVEGYTF.

This clonotype was seen only a few times. The V call is TRBV2, the J call TRBJ2-5, with D possibly matching TRBD2 (5 bases). CDR3 size: 12 residues. Germline values: CDR1 SNHLY, CDR2 FYNNEI. V was shortened by 7 bases and J by 2 bases, with 8 bases between the two germline ends. The CDR3 DNA is TGTGCCAGCATGAGGACTCAAGAGACCCAGTACTTC. Its protein product is CASMRTQETQYF.

Concerning this clonotype itself: Relative to the germline gene, one junction end is altered; a read error may explain this. The chain employs TRBV7-2 and TRBJ2-4; 15 nucleotides line up with TRBD2. TRBJ2-5 matches the DNA end more closely, so the J call is doubtful. The germline CDR1 and CDR2 sequences are SGHTA and FQGNSA. The CDR3 is made up of 18 amino acids. The CDR3 DNA is TGTGCCTGCAGGCGGCATTGGGGACTAGCGGGGGGAGGGGAGACCCAGTACTTC. Residues: CACRRHWGLAGGGETQYF.

This clonotype occurred a few times. The chain combines TRBV20-1 with TRBJ2-1, with D possibly matching TRBD1 (6 bases). V was clipped by 5 bases and J by 6 bases, with 14 bases between them. Germline-derived CDR1 and CDR2 are DFQATT and SNEGSKA (reference sequence). This CDR3 comprises 13 residues. This CDR3 reads CSAWDLQGNEQFF. The CDR3 region has the DNA TGCAGTGCTTGGGACCTACAGGGCAATGAGCAGTTCTTC.

This rearrangement joins TRBV29-1 to TRBJ2-3; 9 bases map to TRBD2. The V gene's germline CDR1 is SQVTM and CDR2 ANQGSEA. Trimming took 4 bases from V and 1 from J; bases not matched to a gene: 6. The CDR3 has 15 amino acids. Here the CDR3 DNA reads TGCAGCGTTGCCCCATTAGCGGGAGGCACAGATACGCAGTATTTT. It encodes CSVAPLAGGTDTQYF.

The chain links TRBV3-1 to TRBJ1-1, with D possibly matching TRBD1 (6 bases). The CDR3 totals 19 residues. Germline CDR1 and CDR2: LGHDT and YNNKEL (reference sequence). V gave up 0 bases and J gave up 6 bases, with 26 bases separating them. DNA for the CDR3: TGTGCCAGCAGCCAAGATATTCGGGGGCAGGGCCCCAGGGTATCTGAAGCTTTCTTT. It is translated as CASSQDIRGQGPRVSEAFF.

The V gene is TRBV20-1, the J gene TRBJ2-7; D is undetermined. The CDR3 runs to 14 residues. V was trimmed by 3 bases and J by 3 bases, leaving 15 bases between them. CDR1 and CDR2 from the germline V gene are DFQATT and SNEGSKA (reference sequence). The CDR3 sequence is CSASLDGVNYEQYF. The CDR3 DNA sequence: TGCAGTGCTAGCCTAGACGGAGTGAACTACGAGCAGTACTTC.

This sequence joins TRBV20-1 and TRBJ2-5; 10 nucleotides agree with TRBD1. V shed 4 bases and J 11 bases; nucleotides not matched to a gene: 13. CDR3 length equals 14 residues. Per germline, CDR1 DFQATT and CDR2 SNEGSKA (reference sequence). The CDR3 DNA reads TGCAGTGCTACTTCCGGGACAGGGGTTGAAGAGCAGTACTTC. Protein: CSATSGTGVEEQYF.

This rearrangement joins TRBV20-1 to TRBJ2-3; 9 bases line up with TRBD2. This CDR3 is 16 amino acids long. With V trimmed by 3 bases and J by 8 bases, 15 bases remained unmatched. The V gene's germline CDR1 is DFQATT and CDR2 SNEGSKA (reference sequence). The CDR3 loop is CSARTAGTSIRGTQYF. In DNA, the CDR3 is TGCAGTGCTAGGACCGCCGGGACTAGCATTCGGGGTACGCAGTATTTT.

The chain recombines TRBV10-3 with TRBJ2-3, with D perhaps matching TRBD1 or TRBD2 (5 bases each). Trimming shortened V by 0 bases and J by 3 bases, and 10 bases separated the two germline ends. The CDR3 has 15 amino acids. Germline CDR1 reads ENHRY; CDR2 reads SYGVKD. The CDR3 spells CAISESGVRTDTQYF. The CDR3 nucleotides are TGTGCCATCAGTGAGTCGGGGGTGAGGACAGATACGCAGTATTTT.

This clonotype was picked up a small number of times. This chain connects TRBV20-1 to TRBJ2-1, with TRBD2 as a possible D gene (6 bases). Germline V gives CDR1 DFQATT, CDR2 SNEGSKA (reference sequence). Trimming took off 4 bases at V and 4 bases at J, with 17 bases between the two ends. The CDR3 is 15 residues long. The CDR3 region is CSAIPPRGNYNEQFF. Here the CDR3 DNA reads TGCAGTGCTATACCGCCTCGCGGGAATTACAATGAGCAGTTCTTC.

The chain carries TRBV6-4 and TRBJ1-6; unclear D gene. The germline V gene has CDR1 MRHNA and CDR2 SNTAGT. The CDR3 consists of 15 residues. V dropped 1 base and J dropped 10 bases, with 14 bases sitting between them. The CDR3 loop reads CASSDLGPGRSPLHF. The CDR3 nucleotides read TGTGCCAGCAGTGACTTAGGTCCAGGACGGTCACCCCTCCACTTT.

V gene TRBV7-7 combines with J gene TRBJ2-1; D is possibly TRBD1 (6 bases). There are 13 residues in the CDR3. Germline CDR1 and CDR2: SSHAT and FNYEAQ (reference sequence). V was pared by 5 bases and J by 8 bases, with 13 bases between. The CDR3 loop reads CASSATGFHEQFF. As DNA, the CDR3 is TGTGCCAGCAGCGCGACAGGATTTCATGAGCAGTTCTTC.

This clonotype occurred a few times. The V gene is TRBV5-1, the J gene TRBJ2-7, with 7 bases matching TRBD1. Germline V gene lookup returns CDR1 SGHRS and CDR2 YFSETQ. The CDR3 sequence is 15 residues long. With 3 bases clipped from V and 3 bases from J, the junction kept 9 bases outside the gene matches. CDR3 DNA sequence: TGCGCCAGCAGCTACTCCGGGACAGATTACTACGAGCAGTACTTC. This encodes CASSYSGTDYYEQYF.

This clonotype was recorded once. This sequence joins TRBV5-1 and TRBJ2-1, with TRBD2 matching over 10 bases. The CDR3 runs to 17 residues. With 3 bases clipped from V and 5 bases from J, the junction kept 11 bases outside the gene matches. Germline CDR1 and CDR2: SGHRS and YFSETQ. CDR3 coding DNA: TGCGCCAGCAGCTCCCATGTGAGCGGGGGGGCCGACAATGAGCAGTTCTTC. Translation gives CASSSHVSGGADNEQFF.

The rearrangement uses TRBV18 and TRBJ2-7, with D tentatively TRBD2 (6 bases). Trimming left V 5 bases short and J 0 bases short, with 14 bases between. Germline values: CDR1 KGHSH, CDR2 LQKENI. The CDR3 is made up of 15 amino acids. CDR3 DNA sequence: TGTGCCAGCTCAGGATCTAGCGTCTTCTCCTACGAGCAGTACTTC. Protein product: CASSGSSVFSYEQYF.